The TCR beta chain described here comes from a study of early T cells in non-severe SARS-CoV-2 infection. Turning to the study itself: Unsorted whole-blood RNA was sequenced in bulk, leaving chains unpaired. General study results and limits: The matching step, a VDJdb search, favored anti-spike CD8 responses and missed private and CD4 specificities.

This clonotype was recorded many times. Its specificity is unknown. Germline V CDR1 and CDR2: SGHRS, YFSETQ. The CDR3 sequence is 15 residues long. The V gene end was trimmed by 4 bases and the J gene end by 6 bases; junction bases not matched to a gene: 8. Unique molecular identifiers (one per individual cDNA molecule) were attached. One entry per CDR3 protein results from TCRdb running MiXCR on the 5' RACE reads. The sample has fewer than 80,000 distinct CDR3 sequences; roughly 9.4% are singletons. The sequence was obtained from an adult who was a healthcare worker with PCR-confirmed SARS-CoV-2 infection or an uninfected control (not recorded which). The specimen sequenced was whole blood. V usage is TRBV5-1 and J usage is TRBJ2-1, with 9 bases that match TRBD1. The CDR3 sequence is CASSGGQGVGNEQFF. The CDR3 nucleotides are TGCGCCAGCAGCGGGGGACAGGGAGTCGGCAATGAGCAGTTCTTC.